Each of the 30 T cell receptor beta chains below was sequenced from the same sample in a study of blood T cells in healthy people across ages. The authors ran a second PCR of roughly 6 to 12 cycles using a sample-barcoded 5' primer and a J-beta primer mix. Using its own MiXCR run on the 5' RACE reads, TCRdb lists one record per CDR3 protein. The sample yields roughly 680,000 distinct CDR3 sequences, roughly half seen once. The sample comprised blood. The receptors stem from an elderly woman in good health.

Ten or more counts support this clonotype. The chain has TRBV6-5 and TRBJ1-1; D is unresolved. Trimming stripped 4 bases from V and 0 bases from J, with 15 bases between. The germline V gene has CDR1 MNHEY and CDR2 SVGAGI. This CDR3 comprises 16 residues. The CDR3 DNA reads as TGTGCCAGCAGTTTTCAAAGCCTAAAAGTGAACACTGAAGCTTTCTTT. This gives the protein CASSFQSLKVNTEAFF.

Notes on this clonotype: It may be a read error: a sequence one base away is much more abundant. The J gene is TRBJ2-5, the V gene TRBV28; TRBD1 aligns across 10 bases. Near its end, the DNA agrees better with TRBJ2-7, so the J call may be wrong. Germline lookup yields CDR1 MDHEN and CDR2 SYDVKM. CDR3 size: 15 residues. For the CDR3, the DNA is TGTGCCAGCAGTTTAGGGGGGACAGGGGAGTACGAGCAGTACTTC. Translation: CASSLGGTGEYEQYF.

CDR3 sequence: CASRVEGGAQSYEQYF. CDR3 coding DNA: TGTGCCAGCAGGGTGGAGGGAGGGGCGCAATCCTACGAGCAGTACTTC. The chain couples TRBV7-7 to TRBJ2-7, with 7 bases identical to TRBD2. V dropped 6 bases and J dropped 1; count of bases not matched to a gene: 12. Germline loops: CDR1 SSHAT, CDR2 FNYEAQ (reference sequence). The CDR3 extends over 16 amino acids.

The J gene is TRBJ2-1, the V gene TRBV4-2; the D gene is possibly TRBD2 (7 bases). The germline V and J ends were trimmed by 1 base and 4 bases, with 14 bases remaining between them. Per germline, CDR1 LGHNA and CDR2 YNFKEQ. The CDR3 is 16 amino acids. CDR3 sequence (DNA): TGTGCCAGCAGCCAAGGAATGGCGGGGGCTTACAATGAGCAGTTCTTC. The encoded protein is CASSQGMAGAYNEQFF.

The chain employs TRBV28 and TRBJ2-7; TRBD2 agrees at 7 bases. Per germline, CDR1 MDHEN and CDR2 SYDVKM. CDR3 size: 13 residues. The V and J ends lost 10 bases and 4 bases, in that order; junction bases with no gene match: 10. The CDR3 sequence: CATLGWGGYEQYF. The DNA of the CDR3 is TGTGCCACTCTTGGTTGGGGGGGATACGAGCAGTACTTC.

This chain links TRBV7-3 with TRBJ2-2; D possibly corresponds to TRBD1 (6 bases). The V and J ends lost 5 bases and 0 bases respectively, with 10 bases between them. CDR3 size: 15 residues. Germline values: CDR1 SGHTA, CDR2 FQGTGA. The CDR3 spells CASSAEGANTGELFF. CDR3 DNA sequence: TGTGCCAGCAGCGCCGAGGGGGCGAACACCGGGGAGCTGTTTTTT.

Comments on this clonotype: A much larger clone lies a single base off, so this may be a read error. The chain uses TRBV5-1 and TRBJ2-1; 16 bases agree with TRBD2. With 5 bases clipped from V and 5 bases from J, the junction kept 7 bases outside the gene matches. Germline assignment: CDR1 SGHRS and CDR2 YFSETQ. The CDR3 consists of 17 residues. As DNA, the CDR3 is TGCGCCAGCAGGCCCGGGACTAGCGGGAGGGGAGACAATGAGCAGTTCTTC. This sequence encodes CASRPGTSGRGDNEQFF.

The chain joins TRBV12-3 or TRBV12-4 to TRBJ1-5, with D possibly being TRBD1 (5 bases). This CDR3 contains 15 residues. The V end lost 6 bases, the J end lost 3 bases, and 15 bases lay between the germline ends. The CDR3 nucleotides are TGTGCCAGCAGCTCCACTCGGGACGCCAATCAGCCCCAGCATTTT. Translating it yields CASSSTRDANQPQHF.

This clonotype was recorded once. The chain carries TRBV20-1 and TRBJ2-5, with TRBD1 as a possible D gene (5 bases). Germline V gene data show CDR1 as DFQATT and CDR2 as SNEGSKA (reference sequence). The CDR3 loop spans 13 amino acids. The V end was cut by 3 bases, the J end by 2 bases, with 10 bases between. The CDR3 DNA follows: TGCAGTGCTAGGGACATCCTTCAAGAGACCCAGTACTTC. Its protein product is CSARDILQETQYF.

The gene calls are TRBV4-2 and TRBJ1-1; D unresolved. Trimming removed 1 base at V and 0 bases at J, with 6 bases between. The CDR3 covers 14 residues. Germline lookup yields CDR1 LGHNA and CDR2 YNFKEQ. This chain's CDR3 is CASSQAGMNTEAFF. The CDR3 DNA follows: TGTGCCAGCAGCCAAGCTGGGATGAACACTGAAGCTTTCTTT.

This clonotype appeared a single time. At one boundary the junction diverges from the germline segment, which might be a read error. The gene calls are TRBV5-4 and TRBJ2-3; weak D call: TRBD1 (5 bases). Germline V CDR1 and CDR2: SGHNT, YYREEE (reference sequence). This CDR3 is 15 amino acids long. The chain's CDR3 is CASSFQGVYTDAQYF. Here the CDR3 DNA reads TGTGCCAGCAGCTTCCAAGGGGTATACACAGATGCGCAGTATTTT.

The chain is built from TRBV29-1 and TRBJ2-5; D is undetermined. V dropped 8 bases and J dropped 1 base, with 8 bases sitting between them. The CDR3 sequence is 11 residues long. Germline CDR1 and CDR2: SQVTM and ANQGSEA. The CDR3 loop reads CSLVGQETQYF. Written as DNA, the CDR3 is TGCAGCCTTGTAGGCCAAGAGACCCAGTACTTC.

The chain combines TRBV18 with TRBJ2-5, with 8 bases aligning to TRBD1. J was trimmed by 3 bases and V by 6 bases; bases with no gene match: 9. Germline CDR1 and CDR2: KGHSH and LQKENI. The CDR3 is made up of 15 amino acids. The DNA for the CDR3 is TGTGCCAGCTCCCCAGACAGGGGAAGGGAAGAGACCCAGTACTTC. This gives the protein CASSPDRGREETQYF.

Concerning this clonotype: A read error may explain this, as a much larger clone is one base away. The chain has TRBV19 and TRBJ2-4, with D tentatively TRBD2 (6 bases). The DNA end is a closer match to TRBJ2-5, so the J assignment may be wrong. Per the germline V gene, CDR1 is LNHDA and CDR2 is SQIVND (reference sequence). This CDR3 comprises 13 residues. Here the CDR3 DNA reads TGTGCCAGTAGTATCGGACTGGGGGGGACCCAGTACTTC. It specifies CASSIGLGGTQYF.

The CDR3 here is CASSQGREGNEQFF. The CDR3 region has the DNA TGTGCCAGCAGCCAGGGCCGGGAGGGCAATGAGCAGTTCTTC. The rearrangement joins TRBV3-1 to TRBJ2-1; 8 bases are a match to TRBD2. Trimming at V came to 3 bases and at J to 6 bases, leaving 4 bases not matched to a gene. The CDR3 has 14 amino acids. Germline V CDR1 and CDR2: LGHDT, YNNKEL (reference sequence).

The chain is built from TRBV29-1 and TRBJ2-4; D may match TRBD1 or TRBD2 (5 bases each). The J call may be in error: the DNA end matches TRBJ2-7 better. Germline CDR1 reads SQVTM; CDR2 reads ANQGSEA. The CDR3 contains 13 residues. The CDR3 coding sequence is TGCAGCGTTACGGGATCGGGGCACTACGAGCAGTACTTC. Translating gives CSVTGSGHYEQYF.

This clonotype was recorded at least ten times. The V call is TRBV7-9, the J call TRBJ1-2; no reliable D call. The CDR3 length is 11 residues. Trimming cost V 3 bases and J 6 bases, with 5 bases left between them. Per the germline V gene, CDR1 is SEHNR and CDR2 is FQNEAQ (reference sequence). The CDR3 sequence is CASSFSDGYTF. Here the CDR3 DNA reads TGTGCCAGCAGCTTCTCGGATGGCTACACCTTC.

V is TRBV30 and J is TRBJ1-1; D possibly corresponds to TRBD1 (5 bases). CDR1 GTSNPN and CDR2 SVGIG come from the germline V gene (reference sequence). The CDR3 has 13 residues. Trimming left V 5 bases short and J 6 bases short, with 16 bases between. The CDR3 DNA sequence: TGTGCCTGGGCCGAATGGGGGAATTCTGAAGCTTTCTTT. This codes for CAWAEWGNSEAFF.

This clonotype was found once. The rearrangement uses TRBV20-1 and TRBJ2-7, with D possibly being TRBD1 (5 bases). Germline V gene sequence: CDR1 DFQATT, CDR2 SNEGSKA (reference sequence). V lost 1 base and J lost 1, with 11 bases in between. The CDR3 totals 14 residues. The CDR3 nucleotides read TGCAGTGCTAGAGGACAGACAGTATCCTACGAGCAGTACTTC. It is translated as CSARGQTVSYEQYF.

The CDR3: CSARDLQDGYTF. CDR3 coding DNA: TGCAGTGCTAGAGATCTGCAGGACGGCTACACCTTC. The rearrangement joins TRBV20-1 to TRBJ1-2; D unclear. The CDR3 loop spans 12 amino acids. Deletions cut 0 bases from V and 8 bases from J, with 10 bases between. The germline V gene encodes CDR1 DFQATT and CDR2 SNEGSKA (reference sequence).

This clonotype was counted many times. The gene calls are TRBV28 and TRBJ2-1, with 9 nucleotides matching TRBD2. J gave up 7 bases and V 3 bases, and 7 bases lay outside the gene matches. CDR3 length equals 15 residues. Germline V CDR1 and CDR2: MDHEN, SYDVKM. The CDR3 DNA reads TGTGCCAGCAGTTTCCTAGCGGGAACTGCGAATGAGCAGTTCTTC. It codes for CASSFLAGTANEQFF.

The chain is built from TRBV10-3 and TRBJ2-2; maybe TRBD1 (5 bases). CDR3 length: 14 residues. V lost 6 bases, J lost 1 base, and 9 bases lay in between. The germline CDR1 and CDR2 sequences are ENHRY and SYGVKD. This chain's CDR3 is CAISQTENTGELFF. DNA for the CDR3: TGTGCCATCAGCCAGACAGAGAACACCGGGGAGCTGTTTTTT.

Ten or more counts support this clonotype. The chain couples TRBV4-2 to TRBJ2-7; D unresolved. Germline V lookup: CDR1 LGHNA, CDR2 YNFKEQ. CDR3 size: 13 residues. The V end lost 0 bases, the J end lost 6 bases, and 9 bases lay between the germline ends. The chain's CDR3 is CASSQEIRLEQYF. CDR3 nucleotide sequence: TGTGCCAGCAGCCAAGAGATCCGTCTCGAGCAGTACTTC.

The CDR3 here is CSARGPSDSPLHF. In DNA, the CDR3 is TGCAGTGCCAGGGGGCCCAGTGATTCACCCCTCCACTTT. The V call is TRBV20-1, the J call TRBJ1-6; 8 positions match TRBD1. Trimming cost V 6 bases and J 8 bases; bases outside gene matches: 6. Germline assignment: CDR1 DFQATT and CDR2 SNEGSKA (reference sequence). The CDR3 totals 13 residues.

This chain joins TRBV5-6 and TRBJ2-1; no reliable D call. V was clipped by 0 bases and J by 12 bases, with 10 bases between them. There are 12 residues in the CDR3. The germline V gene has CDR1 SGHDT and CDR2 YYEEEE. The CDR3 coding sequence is TGTGCCAGCAGCTTGGAATCCTATGGGCAGTTCTTC. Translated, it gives CASSLESYGQFF. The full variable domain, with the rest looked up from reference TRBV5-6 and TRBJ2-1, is DAGVTQSPTHLIKTRGQQVTLRCSPKSGHDTVSWYQQALGQGPQFIFQYYEEEERQRGNFPDRFSGHQFPNYSSELNVNALLLGDSALYLCASSLESYGQFFGPGTRLTVL.

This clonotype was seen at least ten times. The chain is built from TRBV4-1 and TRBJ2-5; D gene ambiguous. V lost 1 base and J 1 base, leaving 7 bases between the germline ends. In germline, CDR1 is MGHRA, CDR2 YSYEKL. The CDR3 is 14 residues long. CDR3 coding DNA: TGCGCCAGCAGCCAAGTACAAATCCAAGAGACCCAGTACTTC. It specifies CASSQVQIQETQYF.

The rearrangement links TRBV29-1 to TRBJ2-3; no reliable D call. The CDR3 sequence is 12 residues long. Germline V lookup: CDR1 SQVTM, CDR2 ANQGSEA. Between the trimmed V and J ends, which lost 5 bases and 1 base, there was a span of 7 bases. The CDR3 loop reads CSVSLGTDTQYF. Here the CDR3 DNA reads TGCAGCGTTTCCCTAGGCACAGATACGCAGTATTTT.

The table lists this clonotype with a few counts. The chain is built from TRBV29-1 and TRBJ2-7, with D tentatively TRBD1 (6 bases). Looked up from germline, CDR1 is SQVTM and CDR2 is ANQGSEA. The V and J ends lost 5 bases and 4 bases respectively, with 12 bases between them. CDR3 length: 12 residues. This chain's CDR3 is CSVIRGGYEQYF. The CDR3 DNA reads TGCAGCGTTATCAGAGGGGGATACGAGCAGTACTTC.

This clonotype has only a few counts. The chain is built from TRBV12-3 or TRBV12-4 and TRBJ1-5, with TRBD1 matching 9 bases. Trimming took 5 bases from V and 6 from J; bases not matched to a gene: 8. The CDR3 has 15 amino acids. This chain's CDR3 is CASSIRTGEGQPQHF. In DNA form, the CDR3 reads TGTGCCAGCAGTATACGGACAGGGGAGGGTCAGCCCCAGCATTTT.

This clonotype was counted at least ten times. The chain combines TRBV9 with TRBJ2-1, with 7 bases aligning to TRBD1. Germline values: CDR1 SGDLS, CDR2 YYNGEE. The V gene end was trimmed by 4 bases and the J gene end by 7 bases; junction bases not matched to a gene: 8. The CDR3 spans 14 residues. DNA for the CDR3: TGTGCCAGCAGCTCCGCCCGACAGGGAAATGAGCAGTTCTTC. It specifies CASSSARQGNEQFF.